This TCR beta chain is drawn from a study of blood T cell repertoires in COVID-19. As processed by the authors: Reference gene primers were amplified, and this amplification served to estimate nucleated cell counts. This table comes from immunoSEQ multiplex PCR, and its TCRdb copy is limited to in-frame clones, with some not included. V and J calls and clone size are given by that table; D and trimming were obtained from the DNA. The data hold 85,000 to 90,000 clones, with roughly 78% observed a single time. For this clone: This specimen includes other DNA sequences encoding the same CDR3.

The CDR3 totals 15 residues. From germline, CDR1 is LNHDA and CDR2 SQIVND (reference sequence). Deletions cut 5 bases from V and 5 bases from J, with 15 bases between. This chain links TRBV19 with TRBJ2-2; D might be TRBD1 (6 bases). The clonotype originates from a woman of 80 years or more with acute or convalescent COVID-19. The sample consisted of peripheral blood. This CDR3 reads CASSPPTGRTGELFF. Written as DNA, the CDR3 is TGTGCCAGTAGTCCACCGACAGGCAGGACCGGGGAGCTGTTTTTT.